Listed below are T cell receptor beta chains from one sample, sequenced in a study of cytomegalovirus exposure and HLA in healthy donors. Clones were read by immunoSEQ multiplex PCR, and TCRdb kept only the in-frame ones, dropping some. The sample has some 65,000 clones, 78% seen once. Sequenced: PBMCs. The source is a girl aged 5-17 years in good health and CMV-seropositive. CDR3s include the opening cysteine and the closing phenylalanine or tryptophan. The D gene is left open where the match is weak. A row's size may be missing; if present it is once, few, many or a size class.

>-|TRBV27|TRBJ2-2|-
TGTGCCAGCAGTTTAACGGCGGCCGGGGAGCTGTTTTTT
CASSLTAAGELFF
>-|TRBV27|TRBJ1-1|TRBD1
TGTGCCAGCCCCACAGGGGGCGCGGGGAACACTGAAGCTTTCTTT
CASPTGGAGNTEAFF
>-|TRBV30|TRBJ2-3|-
TGTGCCTGGAGACAGTATGGCACAGATACGCAGTATTTT
CAWRQYGTDTQYF
>-|TRBV30|TRBJ2-1|-
TGTGCCTGGAGTGGGCAGAACAATGAGCAGTTCTTC
CAWSGQNNEQFF
>-|TRBV27|TRBJ1-1|-
TGTGCCAGCTCTTATAATATGAACACTGAAGCTTTCTTT
CASSYNMNTEAFF
>-|TRBV4-3|TRBJ2-5|TRBD1
TGCGCCAGCAGCCAAGGGACAGGGTTCCCCCAGTACTTC
CASSQGTGFPQYF
>once|TRBV9|TRBJ2-3|TRBD2
TGTGCCAGCAGCGTAGGGATATCGGGGAGCGGGAGCTACACAGATACGCAGTATTTT
CASSVGISGSGSYTDTQYF
>-|TRBV7-8|TRBJ2-5|-
TGTGCCAGCAGCTTAGCCGGGGGAGAGACCCAGTACTTC
CASSLAGGETQYF
>few|TRBV4-2|TRBJ2-7|-
TGTGCCAGCAGCCAAGGGGTTGGGGGGGCGACTTTCTACGAGCAGTACTTC
CASSQGVGGATFYEQYF
>once|TRBV2|TRBJ2-1|-
TGTGCCAGCAGTGAAGCCGAACCGGTCAATGAGCAGTTCTTC
CASSEAEPVNEQFF
>-|TRBV30|TRBJ2-7|TRBD2
TGTGCCTGGAACCCCCTGGGGACTAGCGGGAGCCCCTTAGGAGGTGACGAGCAGTACTTC
CAWNPLGTSGSPLGGDEQYF
>once|TRBV30|TRBJ2-1|-
TGTGCCTGGAGACCCGAAAGGATACTAGCCACCTTCAACAATGAGCAGTTCTTC
CAWRPERILATFNNEQFF
>-|TRBV2|TRBJ1-4|TRBD1
TGTGCCAGCAGTGAATCCAGGGGGCTCGGAAAACTGTTTTTT
CASSESRGLGKLFF
>-|TRBV9|TRBJ1-1|-
TGTGCCAGCAGCGCCCGACAGACAGGCTTGAACACTGAAGCTTTCTTT
CASSARQTGLNTEAFF
>-|TRBV11-3|TRBJ2-3|-
TGTGCCAGCAGCTTAGCGAGCGCGCTAACAGATACGCAGTATTTT
CASSLASALTDTQYF
>-|TRBV6-4|TRBJ1-3|-
TGTGCCAGCAGTGAACACGCCACAGGGCCTATTGAATTCTTT
CASSEHATGPIEFF
>-|TRBV9|TRBJ1-3|-
TGTGCCAGCAGCGTAGAAGGACAGTTCGGAAACACCATATATTTT
CASSVEGQFGNTIYF